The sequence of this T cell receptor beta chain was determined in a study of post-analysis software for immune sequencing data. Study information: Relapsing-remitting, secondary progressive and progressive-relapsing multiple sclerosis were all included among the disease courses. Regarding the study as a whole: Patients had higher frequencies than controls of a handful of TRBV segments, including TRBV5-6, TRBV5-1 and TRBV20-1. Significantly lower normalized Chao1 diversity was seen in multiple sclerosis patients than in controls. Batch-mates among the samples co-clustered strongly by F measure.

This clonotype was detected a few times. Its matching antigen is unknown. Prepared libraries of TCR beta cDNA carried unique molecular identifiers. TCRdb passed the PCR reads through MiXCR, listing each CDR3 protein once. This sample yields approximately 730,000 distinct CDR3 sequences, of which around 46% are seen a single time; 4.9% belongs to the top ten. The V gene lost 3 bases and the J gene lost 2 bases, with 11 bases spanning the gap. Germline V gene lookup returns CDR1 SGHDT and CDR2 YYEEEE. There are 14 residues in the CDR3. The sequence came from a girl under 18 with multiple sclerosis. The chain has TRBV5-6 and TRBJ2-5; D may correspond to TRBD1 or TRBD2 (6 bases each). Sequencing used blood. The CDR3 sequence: CASSWGATQETQYF. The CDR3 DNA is TGTGCCAGCAGCTGGGGGGCTACTCAAGAGACCCAGTACTTC.